This entry lists 28 T cell receptor beta chains sequenced from one sample in a study of blood T cells in healthy people across ages. With a J-beta primer mix and a sample-barcoded 5' primer, a second PCR ran about 6 to 11 cycles. TCRdb re-called the 5' RACE reads with MiXCR, one entry per CDR3 protein. This repertoire shows about 730,000 distinct CDR3 sequences, around 46% found once; its top ten account for about 20%. The sequenced sample consisted of blood. The receptors derive from a woman aged 55-69 years in good health.

This clonotype was seen many times. The chain is built from TRBV4-2 and TRBJ2-5; no clear D gene. Germline assignment: CDR1 LGHNA and CDR2 YNFKEQ. The CDR3 is 14 amino acids. The V and J ends lost 0 bases and 5 bases respectively, with 10 bases between them. Here the CDR3 DNA reads TGTGCCAGCAGCCAAGACCCGAATGGTGAGACCCAGTACTTC. Amino acid sequence: CASSQDPNGETQYF.

The chain carries TRBV5-1 and TRBJ2-3; no clear D. This CDR3 spans 14 amino acids. Trimming took off 2 bases at V and 3 bases at J, with 10 bases between the two ends. Germline CDR1 reads SGHRS; CDR2 reads YFSETQ. Here the CDR3 reads CASSFGSWTDTQYF. CDR3 sequence (DNA): TGCGCCAGCAGCTTCGGAAGTTGGACAGATACGCAGTATTTT. Full variable domain (rest looked up from reference TRBV5-1 and TRBJ2-3): KAGVTQTPRYLIKTRGQQVTLSCSPISGHRSVSWYQQTPGQGLQFLFEYFSETQRNKGNFPGRFSGRQFSNSRSEMNVSTLELGDSALYLCASSFGSWTDTQYFGPGTRLTVL.

This clonotype showed up just a few times. This chain joins TRBV3-1 and TRBJ2-1, with 10 bases that match TRBD2. This CDR3 contains 18 residues. The V gene end was trimmed by 1 base and the J gene end by 8 bases; junction bases not matched to a gene: 14. Germline values: CDR1 LGHDT, CDR2 YNNKEL (reference sequence). The CDR3 protein is CASSQVWGERGGLDEQFF. The CDR3 DNA reads as TGTGCCAGCAGCCAAGTTTGGGGCGAGCGGGGGGGCCTTGATGAGCAGTTCTTC.

CDR3: CASSVGGSGREYEQYF. CDR3 DNA: TGTGCCAGCAGCGTAGGGGGTAGCGGGAGAGAATACGAGCAGTACTTC. The chain uses TRBV9 and TRBJ2-7, with 9 bases aligning to TRBD2. The V gene's germline CDR1 is SGDLS and CDR2 YYNGEE. V lost 0 bases, J lost 4 bases, and 8 bases stayed unmatched. The CDR3 extends over 16 amino acids.

V gene TRBV20-1 combines with J gene TRBJ2-1; a possible D gene is TRBD2 (6 bases). CDR1 is DFQATT, CDR2 SNEGSKA, per germline (reference sequence). The germline V and J ends were trimmed by 0 bases and 7 bases, with 13 bases remaining between them. This CDR3 has 14 residues. The CDR3 bases are TGCAGTGCTAGAGATGGAGCGGGTGGGAATGAGCAGTTCTTC. It yields the protein CSARDGAGGNEQFF.

The chain is built from TRBV6-2 or TRBV6-3 and TRBJ1-1, with D maybe TRBD1 (6 bases). The CDR3 loop spans 17 amino acids. Germline CDR1 MNHEY, CDR2 SVGEGT. Trimming shortened V by 2 bases and J by 1 base, and 17 bases separated the two germline ends. CDR3 DNA: TGTGCCAGCAGTTACGGGGTAACAGGGTTCTCGAACACTGAAGCTTTCTTT. This translates into CASSYGVTGFSNTEAFF.

This clonotype was detected a few times. The gene calls are TRBV7-3 and TRBJ2-1; D unresolved. Trimming left V 4 bases short and J 10 bases short, with 23 bases between. The CDR3 is 16 amino acids. The germline V gene encodes CDR1 SGHTA and CDR2 FQGTGA. This CDR3 reads CASSSPGYHTSNEQFF. CDR3 sequence (DNA): TGTGCCAGCAGCTCTCCGGGCTACCATACGTCGAACGAGCAGTTCTTC.

This rearrangement joins TRBV13 to TRBJ2-1; 9 bases are shared with TRBD2. In germline, CDR1 is PRHDT, CDR2 FYEKMQ (reference sequence). V trimming: 3 bases; J trimming: 4 bases; junction bases outside the gene matches: 7. CDR3 size: 16 residues. CDR3 nucleotides: TGTGCCAGCAGCTTGCCGGGACTAGCCCCTTACAATGAGCAGTTCTTC. Protein product: CASSLPGLAPYNEQFF.

There are a few counts of this clonotype. The V call is TRBV5-5, the J call TRBJ2-5; TRBD2 is a possible D gene (6 bases). Germline V gene data show CDR1 as SGHKS and CDR2 as YYEKEE (reference sequence). This CDR3 comprises 14 residues. Trimming removed 0 bases from V and 5 bases from J, with 11 bases in between. The CDR3 reads CASSLGPAGETQYF. In DNA form, the CDR3 reads TGTGCCAGCAGCTTGGGCCCAGCGGGTGAGACCCAGTACTTC.

This chain connects TRBV18 to TRBJ1-4; 8 bases line up with TRBD1. J gave up 7 bases and V 4 bases, and 11 bases lay outside the gene matches. From germline, CDR1 is KGHSH and CDR2 LQKENI. The CDR3 covers 16 residues. CDR3 residues: CASSRSGGLLGEKLFF. CDR3 bases: TGTGCCAGCTCACGGTCAGGGGGCCTTCTCGGTGAAAAACTGTTTTTT.

This clonotype was observed a handful of times. This chain connects TRBV12-3 or TRBV12-4 to TRBJ2-1, with 9 bases lining up with TRBD1. CDR3 size: 14 residues. Trimming at V came to 3 bases and at J to 9 bases, leaving 6 bases not matched to a gene. DNA for the CDR3: TGTGCCAGCAGTTTCGGGGACAGGGCAGGTGAGCAGTTCTTC. Translation: CASSFGDRAGEQFF.

This clonotype was observed a handful of times. The chain has TRBV2 and TRBJ2-3, with 10 bases matching TRBD2. Germline lookup yields CDR1 SNHLY and CDR2 FYNNEI. J gave up 6 bases and V 6 bases, and 6 bases lay outside the gene matches. CDR3 length: 14 residues. CDR3 sequence: CASRRLAGADTQYF. In DNA form, the CDR3 reads TGTGCCAGCAGGAGGCTAGCGGGAGCGGATACGCAGTATTTT.

This clonotype was seen repeatedly, ten times or more. This chain uses TRBV20-1 with TRBJ2-7; 9 bases agree with TRBD1. V was pared by 6 bases and J by 6 bases, with 15 bases of the junction left unmatched. Looked up from germline, CDR1 is DFQATT and CDR2 is SNEGSKA (reference sequence). The CDR3 is 15 amino acids. The CDR3 DNA is TGCAGTGCCCAGGACAGGGGAAAGCGAATAAGCGAGCAGTACTTC. As protein: CSAQDRGKRISEQYF.

The chain recombines TRBV7-7 with TRBJ1-6; no firm D call. The ends were cut back, 5 bases at V and 9 bases at J, with 11 bases in the middle. This CDR3 has 13 amino acids. The V gene's germline CDR1 is SSHAT and CDR2 FNYEAQ (reference sequence). The CDR3 reads CASSIGQSSPLHF. The CDR3 bases are TGTGCCAGCAGCATTGGGCAGAGTTCACCCCTCCACTTT.

The CDR3 region has the DNA TGCAGTCCCTACGGAGGCCGGCTGTACAATGAGCAGTTCTTC. Translated: CSPYGGRLYNEQFF. J is TRBJ2-1 and V is TRBV20-1; possibly TRBD2 for D (5 bases). The V end was cut by 8 bases, the J end by 4 bases, with 18 bases between. This CDR3 has 14 amino acids. Germline values: CDR1 DFQATT, CDR2 SNEGSKA (reference sequence).

This clonotype was picked up many times. The chain links TRBV29-1 to TRBJ2-3; TRBD1 matches 9 bases. The J segment lost 8 bases and the V segment lost 6 bases, leaving 3 bases of the junction unmatched. This CDR3 is built from 11 residues. Germline V gene sequence: CDR1 SQVTM, CDR2 ANQGSEA. The CDR3 here is CSVVTGGTQYF. CDR3 nucleotides: TGCAGCGTGGTGACAGGGGGTACGCAGTATTTT.

The genes are TRBV7-9 and TRBJ2-1; no definite D call. The V end was cut by 5 bases, the J end by 15 bases, with 17 bases between. The CDR3 has 12 residues. From germline, CDR1 is SEHNR and CDR2 FQNEAQ (reference sequence). As DNA, the CDR3 is TGTGCCAGCAGCCCCGCTCTAGAAATTGGGTTCTTC. Residues: CASSPALEIGFF.

This clonotype was picked up many times. The genes are TRBV13 and TRBJ2-5; the match to TRBD2 covers 12 bases. CDR3 size: 16 residues. Trimming took 4 bases from V and 4 from J; bases not matched to a gene: 7. CDR1 and CDR2 (germline): PRHDT, FYEKMQ (reference sequence). The CDR3 DNA reads as TGTGCCAGCAGCTACAAGACTAGCGGGAGTGGAGAGACCCAGTACTTC. Protein sequence: CASSYKTSGSGETQYF.

The rearrangement links TRBV5-1 to TRBJ1-4; 8 positions match TRBD1. With V trimmed by 4 bases and J by 3 bases, 8 bases remained unmatched. The CDR3 contains 16 residues. Germline values: CDR1 SGHRS, CDR2 YFSETQ. The CDR3 reads CASSDPRDRPNEKLFF. DNA for the CDR3: TGCGCCAGCAGCGACCCGCGGGACAGGCCTAATGAAAAACTGTTTTTT. Supplemented by reference TRBV5-1 and TRBJ1-4, the full variable domain reads KAGVTQTPRYLIKTRGQQVTLSCSPISGHRSVSWYQQTPGQGLQFLFEYFSETQRNKGNFPGRFSGRQFSNSRSEMNVSTLELGDSALYLCASSDPRDRPNEKLFFGSGTQLSVL.

This clonotype appeared a few times. The rearrangement uses TRBV9 and TRBJ1-1; no clear D. The V end was cut by 4 bases, the J end by 0 bases, with 19 bases between. Germline assignment: CDR1 SGDLS and CDR2 YYNGEE. This CDR3 comprises 17 residues. CDR3 in amino acids: CASSPSNPSLMNTEAFF. Here the CDR3 DNA reads TGTGCCAGCAGCCCCTCGAACCCCAGCCTCATGAACACTGAAGCTTTCTTT.

V gene TRBV20-1 combines with J gene TRBJ2-7, with a possible D match to TRBD1 (6 bases). CDR3 length: 13 residues. CDR1 DFQATT and CDR2 SNEGSKA come from the germline V gene (reference sequence). V lost 5 bases, J lost 2 bases, and 13 bases lay in between. CDR3 nucleotide sequence: TGCAGTGCTGTAGGGTCAGGGGCCTACGAGCAGTACTTC. Translating gives CSAVGSGAYEQYF.

This clonotype was counted between two and nine times. The rearrangement links TRBV9 to TRBJ1-1, with a possible D match to TRBD1 (5 bases). Trimming removed 2 bases from V and 7 bases from J, with 18 bases in between. CDR1 is SGDLS and CDR2 is YYNGEE in the germline V gene. CDR3 size: 15 residues. The CDR3 bases are TGTGCCAGCAGCGTGGTCGGACAAGCTACTGGTGAAGCTTTCTTT. This sequence encodes CASSVVGQATGEAFF.

The rearrangement joins TRBV7-2 to TRBJ1-2; D is undetermined. Germline values: CDR1 SGHTA, CDR2 FQGNSA. The CDR3 loop spans 13 amino acids. Trimming cost V 1 base and J 4 bases, with 7 bases left between them. CDR3 sequence reads: CASSLVAGYGYTF. CDR3 sequence (DNA): TGTGCCAGCAGCTTAGTGGCAGGCTATGGCTACACCTTC.

This clonotype was found a few times. The V and J genes are TRBV28 and TRBJ2-6; no reliable D call. Trimming cost V 3 bases and J 0 bases, with 12 bases left between them. The CDR3 length is 17 residues. The germline gives CDR1 MDHEN, CDR2 SYDVKM. CDR3 bases: TGTGCCAGCAGTTTTAGTCTATTCAGCTCTGGGGCCAACGTCCTGACTTTC. It codes for CASSFSLFSSGANVLTF.

This clonotype was seen a few times. The V and J genes are TRBV7-9 and TRBJ1-4, with D tentatively TRBD1 (6 bases). Germline V gene data show CDR1 as SEHNR and CDR2 as FQNEAQ (reference sequence). The germline V and J ends were trimmed by 7 bases and 4 bases, with 13 bases remaining between them. CDR3 size: 14 residues. The CDR3 spells CASNGGGLNEKLFF. DNA of the CDR3: TGTGCCAGCAACGGGGGGGGCCTTAATGAAAAACTGTTTTTT. Full variable domain (outside the CDR3, taken from reference TRBV7-9 and TRBJ1-4): DTGVSQNPRHKITKRGQNVTFRCDPISEHNRLYWYRQTLGQGPEFLTYFQNEAQLEKSRLLSDRFSAERPKGSFSTLEIQRTEQGDSAMYLCASNGGGLNEKLFFGSGTQLSVL.

The chain has TRBV5-4 and TRBJ1-2, with TRBD1 matching over 7 bases. Looked up from germline, CDR1 is SGHNT and CDR2 is YYREEE (reference sequence). The CDR3 is 14 residues long. V shed 4 bases, J shed 4 bases, and the junction held 7 bases outside the gene matches. The CDR3 nucleotides read TGTGCCAGCAGCCTGGACAGGCTCGGCTATGGCTACACCTTC. Its translation: CASSLDRLGYGYTF.

Of note for this clonotype: A junction boundary mismatches the germline segment, possibly from a read error. The chain is built from TRBV7-2 and TRBJ2-7; D remains unclear. TRBJ2-5 matches the DNA end more closely, so the J call is doubtful. The CDR3 sequence is 13 residues long. Germline V gene sequence: CDR1 SGHTA, CDR2 FQGNSA. DNA of the CDR3: TGTGCCGGCAGCCCTCGGGCCCGGCAGACCCAGTACTTC. It is translated as CAGSPRARQTQYF.

This chain links TRBV9 with TRBJ1-2; TRBD1 is a possible D gene (5 bases). V was clipped by 4 bases and J by 4 bases, with 14 bases between them. The CDR3 sequence is 14 residues long. Germline CDR1 reads SGDLS; CDR2 reads YYNGEE. The CDR3 loop is CASSTLDRVYGYTF. The CDR3 DNA reads TGTGCCAGCAGCACCCTAGACAGAGTCTATGGCTACACCTTC.